The clone carrying this T cell receptor (beta chain) was observed at least ten times. What it binds is not known. The sample comes from a study of molecular identifiers for immune sequencing clone quantification. Overall study context: RNA from approximately 20,000 or 100,000 naive CD8 cells was split five ways in replicates, with four sequenced. Notes on the study in general: The study reportedly detected spiked Jurkat TCR RNA from one cell among approximately 1 million naive cells.

The V and J ends lost 5 bases and 2 bases respectively, with 11 bases between them. The CDR3 contains 14 residues. Naive CD8 T cells were FACS-sorted by CD8+CD4-CCR7+CD45RA+ markers. TCRdb reprocessed the PCR reads with MiXCR, giving one entry per CDR3 protein. The sample holds some 100,000 distinct CDR3 sequences, around 19% seen once. The chain carries TRBV12-3 or TRBV12-4 and TRBJ2-3, with D tentatively TRBD1 (6 bases). Material for sequencing was naive CD8+ T cells from blood, with Jurkat cell RNA spiked in. Stated subset: FACS-sorted CD8+CD4-CCR7+CD45RA+ naive T cells. The TCR originated in a human donor in good health. Some libraries in this study had Jurkat cell RNA spiked in. The CDR3 here is CASSTGQNTDTQYF. For the CDR3, the DNA is TGTGCCAGCAGTACAGGACAGAACACAGATACGCAGTATTTT.